The 20 T cell receptor beta chains listed next were all sequenced from one sample in a study of cytomegalovirus exposure and HLA in healthy donors. In the PCR, 60 Vbeta and 13 Jbeta primers were used. Profiled with immunoSEQ multiplex PCR; TCRdb holds only in-frame clones, not every one. The data contain approximately 220,000 clones, more than 75% of them singletons. Sequences were obtained from PBMCs. The receptors were sampled from a man aged 40-55 years in good health and CMV-seropositive.

J is TRBJ2-7 and V is TRBV9, with D tentatively TRBD2 (5 bases). Per the germline V gene, CDR1 is SGDLS and CDR2 is YYNGEE. This CDR3 comprises 14 residues. The germline V and J ends were trimmed by 2 bases and 0 bases, with 9 bases remaining between them. CDR3 DNA sequence: TGTGCCAGCAGCGTCGGGGTAACCTCCTACGAGCAGTACGTC. Translation: CASSVGVTSYEQYV.

This chain links TRBV27 with TRBJ1-2; a possible D gene is TRBD1 (5 bases). Trimming cost V 5 bases and J 0 bases, with 13 bases left between them. The CDR3 is made up of 15 amino acids. Germline CDR1 reads MNHEY; CDR2 reads SMNVEV (reference sequence). CDR3 protein: CASSATGTPNYGYTF. The CDR3 nucleotides are TGTGCCAGCAGTGCCACCGGGACTCCTAACTATGGCTACACCTTC.

This rearrangement joins TRBV9 to TRBJ2-1; D is perhaps TRBD2 (5 bases). Trimming cost V 4 bases and J 7 bases, with 21 bases left between them. This CDR3 is built from 16 residues. Germline CDR1 and CDR2: SGDLS and YYNGEE. For the CDR3, the DNA is TGTGCCAGCAGCCCCTTCTCAGGCCTAGCTAGGAATGAGCAGTTCTTC. It is translated as CASSPFSGLARNEQFF.

This clone showed up just a few times. The V call is TRBV5-6, the J call TRBJ1-3, with 9 bases identical to TRBD1. The J segment lost 10 bases and the V segment lost 5 bases, leaving 4 bases of the junction unmatched. Germline CDR1 reads SGHDT; CDR2 reads YYEEEE. This CDR3 contains 12 residues. The CDR3 region has the DNA TGTGCCAGCAGTCAGGGACAGGGAACCATATATTTT. Its protein product is CASSQGQGTIYF.

The chain uses TRBV10-1 and TRBJ1-1; D is uncertain. The germline V and J ends were trimmed by 6 bases and 1 base, with 9 bases remaining between them. The CDR3 has 13 amino acids. CDR1 is WNHNN and CDR2 is SYGVQD in the germline V gene (reference sequence). DNA of the CDR3: TGCGCCAGCAGGGTGTCGCGGAACACTGAAGCTTTCTTT. It encodes CASRVSRNTEAFF.

The genes are TRBV19 and TRBJ2-1, with 14 bases matching TRBD2. V gave up 4 bases and J gave up 10 bases; unmatched junction bases: 9. The CDR3 spans 16 residues. Germline assignment: CDR1 LNHDA and CDR2 SQIVND (reference sequence). The CDR3 nucleotides are TGTGCCAGTAGTACCCTGGGACTAGCGGGAGAGGCGGAGCAGTTCTTC. This translates into CASSTLGLAGEAEQFF.

The chain joins TRBV6-4 to TRBJ2-3; no clear D. Trimming shortened V by 0 bases and J by 1 base, and 5 bases separated the two germline ends. CDR1 is MRHNA, CDR2 SNTAGT, per germline. This CDR3 spans 14 amino acids. The CDR3 loop reads CASSDSGGTDTQYF. DNA for the CDR3: TGTGCCAGCAGTGACTCGGGCGGCACAGATACGCAGTATTTT.

The chain has TRBV28 and TRBJ2-1, with 13 bases aligning to TRBD2. Germline CDR1 reads MDHEN; CDR2 reads SYDVKM. There are 15 residues in the CDR3. Trimming took 2 bases from V and 9 from J; bases not matched to a gene: 4. The CDR3 DNA sequence: TGTGCCAGCAGTTTAGGACTAGCGGGAGACTTTGAGCAGTTCTTC. This encodes CASSLGLAGDFEQFF.

The chain links TRBV7-7 to TRBJ2-4; 10 bases align to TRBD2. Germline CDR1 and CDR2: SSHAT and FNYEAQ (reference sequence). The CDR3 runs 17 residues. With 4 bases clipped from V and 0 bases from J, the junction kept 6 bases outside the gene matches. The CDR3 DNA is TGTGCCAGCAGCTGGACTAGCGGTAAGCTAGCCAAAAACATTCAGTACTTC. It specifies CASSWTSGKLAKNIQYF.

This chain joins TRBV12-5 and TRBJ2-1; 13 bases map to TRBD2. Unmatched junction bases numbered 1, after V lost 1 base and J lost 7 bases. Germline CDR1 is LGHNT and CDR2 is FRNRAP. This CDR3 contains 15 residues. The CDR3 coding sequence is TGTGCTAGTGGTTTGGGACTAGCGGGAGGAAATGAGCAGTTCTTC. Its translation is CASGLGLAGGNEQFF.

The chain employs TRBV5-6 and TRBJ2-1; TRBD1 aligns across 7 bases. Germline assignment: CDR1 SGHDT and CDR2 YYEEEE. This CDR3 region has 12 residues. The V and J ends lost 3 bases and 8 bases, in that order; junction bases with no gene match: 2. The DNA for the CDR3 is TGTGCCAGCAGCTACAGGGGTCATGAGCAGTTCTTC. As protein: CASSYRGHEQFF.

This chain uses TRBV18 with TRBJ2-2; D might be TRBD1 (6 bases). CDR3 length: 15 amino acids. The germline V gene has CDR1 KGHSH and CDR2 LQKENI. V was trimmed by 3 bases and J by 1 base, leaving 9 bases between them. CDR3 loop: CASSPGQQNTGELFF. For the CDR3, the DNA is TGTGCCAGCTCACCGGGACAACAGAACACCGGGGAGCTGTTTTTT.

The chain recombines TRBV7-6 with TRBJ2-2; 10 bases are shared with TRBD2. Trimming cost V 7 bases and J 6 bases; bases outside gene matches: 8. Germline CDR1 is SGHVS and CDR2 is FNYEAQ. This CDR3 region has 15 residues. The CDR3, as DNA: TGTGCCAGCACCCGGTCCCTAGCGGGAGCCGGGGAGCTGTTTTTT. Translated, it gives CASTRSLAGAGELFF.

The chain has TRBV7-9 and TRBJ1-1, with 8 bases fitting TRBD1. The germline V gene encodes CDR1 SEHNR and CDR2 FQNEAQ (reference sequence). J lost 2 bases, V lost 5 bases, and 7 bases had no gene match. CDR3 length: 15 amino acids. CDR3 coding DNA: TGTGCCAGCAGCCAGGGGGCGAAGGGAAACACTGAAGCTTTCTTT. Residues: CASSQGAKGNTEAFF.

The CDR3 sequence is CASMRTNYGYTF. DNA for the CDR3: TGTGCCAGTATGAGGACTAACTATGGCTACACCTTC. This chain uses TRBV19 with TRBJ1-2; D is ambiguous. The V gene lost 7 bases and the J gene lost 0 bases, with 6 bases spanning the gap. Germline CDR1 is LNHDA and CDR2 is SQIVND (reference sequence). The length of the CDR3 is 12 residues.

The rearrangement uses TRBV6-5 and TRBJ2-7; 8 bases are a match to TRBD1. V shed 2 bases and J 1 base; nucleotides not matched to a gene: 4. The germline gives CDR1 MNHEY, CDR2 SVGAGI. There are 15 residues in the CDR3. The CDR3 here is CASSYKWTGSYEQYF. CDR3 nucleotides: TGTGCCAGCAGTTACAAATGGACAGGGTCCTACGAGCAGTACTTC.

The chain couples TRBV11-3 to TRBJ2-2; D perhaps matches TRBD1 (6 bases). The CDR3 sequence is 15 residues long. CDR1 and CDR2 from the germline V gene are SGHNT and YENEEA. Trimming shortened V by 2 bases and J by 7 bases, and 14 bases separated the two germline ends. The CDR3 DNA reads TGTGCCAGCAGCTTACACAGGGACGGTGGCGGGGAGCTGTTTTTT. It encodes CASSLHRDGGGELFF.

As to this clone: A junction boundary mismatches the germline segment, possibly from a read error. Other DNA sequences in the same sample also yield this CDR3. The chain has TRBV6-5 and TRBJ1-1; D perhaps matches TRBD1 (5 bases). The CDR3 totals 13 residues. The germline V gene has CDR1 MNHEY and CDR2 SVGAGI. This CDR3 is CASSYRQNTEAFF. The CDR3 DNA is TGTGCCAGCAGTTACAGACAGAACACTGAAGCCTTCTTT.

V is TRBV27 and J is TRBJ2-5; TRBD1 agrees at 9 bases. The germline gives CDR1 MNHEY, CDR2 SMNVEV (reference sequence). The CDR3 runs 19 residues. The trim removed 5 bases at V and 0 bases at J, leaving 16 bases unmatched. The CDR3 DNA follows: TGTGCCAGCAGTCCGCGGCTGATGAGGACAGGGGAATACCAAGAGACCCAGTACTTC. It encodes CASSPRLMRTGEYQETQYF.

The rearrangement links TRBV6-5 to TRBJ1-2; TRBD1 is a possible D gene (5 bases). Deletions cut 0 bases from V and 1 base from J, with 12 bases between. The CDR3 is 16 residues long. Looked up from germline, CDR1 is MNHEY and CDR2 is SVGAGI. The CDR3 is CASSYSTESDNYGYTF. The CDR3 DNA reads as TGTGCCAGCAGTTACTCGACAGAAAGCGATAACTATGGCTACACCTTC.